The sample holds many counts of the clone carrying this T cell receptor (beta chain). The repertoire was sequenced with immunoSEQ multiplex PCR; TCRdb's copy has only in-frame clones and lacks some. The table has about 120,000 clones, 68% seen once. These data are taken from a study of shared clonotypes between healthy human individuals. V dropped 4 bases and J dropped 7; count of bases not matched to a gene: 11. The germline V gene encodes CDR1 SGHNT and CDR2 YENEEA. This CDR3 has 16 residues. What was sequenced was memory CD8+ T cells sorted from blood. Indicated subset: CD45RO+ cells pooled with CCR7-negative TemRA cells. The chain links TRBV11-3 to TRBJ2-1; 9 bases fit TRBD1. The receptor comes from a woman aged 25 to 45 in good health. The CDR3 protein is CASSWTGTGSSNEQFF. In DNA, the CDR3 is TGTGCCAGCAGCTGGACCGGGACAGGGAGTTCTAATGAGCAGTTCTTC.